The 28 T cell receptor beta chains reported below all come from one sample, sequenced in a study of a mutant IDH1 vaccine in newly diagnosed glioma. The method was immunoSEQ multiplex PCR; TCRdb's version includes in-frame clones alone and lacks a portion of them. The data contain around 54,000 clones, 70% to 90% of them seen just once; the ten biggest clones take up around 18%. Specified time point: baseline, week 1 (first vaccination visit). Described treatment: pre-vaccination baseline after standard-of-care therapy. The source material was PBMCs, sampled from a glioma patient treated with radiotherapy, temozolomide or both. The receptors here all came from a young man with glioma.

This rearrangement joins TRBV27 to TRBJ1-1, with 7 bases lining up with TRBD1. The CDR3 has 15 amino acids. In germline, CDR1 is MNHEY, CDR2 SMNVEV (reference sequence). V lost 5 bases to trimming and J lost 1 base; unmatched junction nucleotides: 7. The CDR3 sequence: CASSPGTASNTEAFF. CDR3 DNA sequence: TGTGCCAGCAGTCCTGGGACAGCCTCGAACACTGAAGCTTTCTTT.

The table lists this clone with a count of one. The V call is TRBV4-3, the J call TRBJ2-7; TRBD2 is a possible D gene (6 bases). The CDR3 has 15 residues. Germline lookup yields CDR1 LGHNA and CDR2 YSLEER. The ends were cut back, 1 base at V and 2 bases at J, with 12 bases in the middle. CDR3 in amino acids: CASSQVSGGTYEQYF. The DNA of the CDR3 is TGCGCCAGCAGCCAAGTTTCAGGAGGGACCTACGAGCAGTACTTC.

The chain links TRBV19 to TRBJ1-1, with 11 bases aligning to TRBD1. With V trimmed by 9 bases and J by 11 bases, 20 bases remained unmatched. Germline assignment: CDR1 LNHDA and CDR2 SQIVND (reference sequence). The CDR3 is 16 residues long. In DNA, the CDR3 is TGTGCCAGCACACCCCGACCGGGACAGGGGGAACCGGAGGCTTTCTTT. It translates to CASTPRPGQGEPEAFF.

The chain has TRBV15 and TRBJ1-2; D is unclear. V shed 2 bases and J shed 4 bases, with 11 bases lying between them. This CDR3 has 14 amino acids. Germline V gene data show CDR1 as LNHNV and CDR2 as YYDKDF (reference sequence). This CDR3 is CATSRTLSFYGYTF. CDR3 coding DNA: TGTGCCACCAGCAGAACCCTTTCGTTCTATGGCTACACCTTC.

The rearrangement links TRBV2 to TRBJ2-1, with D perhaps matching TRBD1 or TRBD2 (5 bases each). Germline V gene lookup returns CDR1 SNHLY and CDR2 FYNNEI. This CDR3 is built from 16 residues. The V end lost 2 bases, the J end lost 2 bases, and 13 bases lay between the germline ends. The CDR3 nucleotides read TGTGCCAGCAGTGAATATGGGGGTAACGCCTACAATGAGCAGTTCTTC. Translated, it gives CASSEYGGNAYNEQFF.

V and J are TRBV7-9 and TRBJ1-1, with D possibly TRBD1 on 6 matching bases. Germline V CDR1 and CDR2: SEHNR, FQNEAQ (reference sequence). The CDR3 totals 13 residues. V was trimmed by 4 bases and J by 1 base, leaving 7 bases between them. CDR3: CASSWGQNTEAFF. The CDR3, as DNA: TGTGCCAGCAGCTGGGGACAGAACACTGAAGCTTTCTTT. The full variable domain, rest sourced from reference TRBV7-9 and TRBJ1-1, is DTGVSQNPRHKITKRGQNVTFRCDPISEHNRLYWYRQTLGQGPEFLTYFQNEAQLEKSRLLSDRFSAERPKGSFSTLEIQRTEQGDSAMYLCASSWGQNTEAFFGQGTRLTVV.

The rearrangement uses TRBV14 and TRBJ1-1; the D is unclear. The V gene lost 5 bases and the J gene lost 8 bases, with 21 bases spanning the gap. The CDR3 length is 15 residues. Germline V CDR1 and CDR2: SGHDN, FVKESK. The CDR3 protein is CASSVLETGNEEAFF. CDR3 in DNA: TGTGCCAGCAGCGTACTGGAGACCGGGAACGAAGAAGCTTTCTTT.

The sample holds many counts of this clone. The rearrangement joins TRBV28 to TRBJ1-2, with TRBD1 matching 7 bases. V dropped 1 base and J dropped 0; count of bases not matched to a gene: 8. The CDR3 has 17 amino acids. The germline V gene has CDR1 MDHEN and CDR2 SYDVKM. CDR3 residues: CASSLYTGAPSNYGYTF. The DNA of the CDR3 is TGTGCCAGCAGTTTATACACAGGGGCCCCCTCTAACTATGGCTACACCTTC.

The genes are TRBV19 and TRBJ1-4; D unclear. CDR3 length: 14 residues. Deletions cut 5 bases from V and 8 bases from J, with 15 bases between. Germline CDR1 is LNHDA and CDR2 is SQIVND (reference sequence). The chain's CDR3 is CASSWRVGNEKLFF. As DNA, the CDR3 is TGTGCCAGTAGTTGGCGAGTAGGGAACGAAAAACTGTTTTTT. The complete variable domain, with remaining parts taken from reference TRBV19 and TRBJ1-4, reads DGGITQSPKYLFRKEGQNVTLSCEQNLNHDAMYWYRQDPGQGLRLIYYSQIVNDFQKGDIAEGYSVSREKKESFPLTVTSAQKNPTAFYLCASSWRVGNEKLFFGSGTQLSVL.

The J gene is TRBJ2-5, the V gene TRBV7-2; 13 bases are shared with TRBD2. The CDR3 spans 18 residues. Germline CDR1 is SGHTA and CDR2 is FQGNSA. V shed 1 base, J shed 7 bases, and the junction held 12 bases outside the gene matches. The CDR3 sequence: CASSLVVRLAGGYGTQYF. CDR3 DNA sequence: TGTGCCAGCAGCTTAGTGGTTCGACTAGCGGGGGGATATGGGACCCAGTACTTC.

The chain carries TRBV7-2 and TRBJ2-7; D is possibly TRBD1 (5 bases). Trimming cost V 2 bases and J 7 bases, with 18 bases left between them. CDR1 is SGHTA and CDR2 is FQGNSA in the germline V gene. CDR3 size: 15 residues. The CDR3 nucleotides are TGTGCCAGCAGCTTAAGCTGGGGCAGGTCGAGGGAGCAGTACTTC. It specifies CASSLSWGRSREQYF.

The V and J genes are TRBV23-1 and TRBJ2-7, with 11 bases fitting TRBD2. TRBV23-1 belongs to the ORF category, with a function that is uncertain. Losses at the gene ends were 0 bases for V and 0 bases for J; bases not matched to a gene: 4. The CDR3 loop spans 17 amino acids. The CDR3 coding sequence is TGCGCCAGCAGTCAATCCTCTACTAGCGGGAGCTCCTACGAGCAGTACTTC. Translating it yields CASSQSSTSGSSYEQYF.

The V and J genes are TRBV29-1 and TRBJ2-1; 15 bases are a match to TRBD2. This CDR3 has 15 residues. Germline V CDR1 and CDR2: SQVTM, ANQGSEA. V lost 7 bases and J lost 9; bases outside the gene matches: 10. Written as DNA, the CDR3 is TGCAGCGCCCGCCGGACTAGCGGGAGGGTCACTGAGCAGTTCTTC. Translating it yields CSARRTSGRVTEQFF.

The V and J genes are TRBV9 and TRBJ2-3; tentative D call: TRBD1 (5 bases). Trimming removed 0 bases from V and 1 base from J, with 12 bases in between. The CDR3 has 16 amino acids. CDR1 SGDLS and CDR2 YYNGEE come from the germline V gene. CDR3 DNA sequence: TGTGCCAGCAGCGTAGGGAACAGGTTAGGCACAGATACGCAGTATTTT. Protein sequence: CASSVGNRLGTDTQYF.

This clone was detected only a few times. The V and J genes are TRBV12-5 and TRBJ1-5; weak D call: TRBD1 (6 bases). This CDR3 has 15 residues. Trimming removed 5 bases from V and 11 bases from J, with 22 bases in between. Germline V gene sequence: CDR1 LGHNT, CDR2 FRNRAP. CDR3 coding DNA: TGTGCTAGTGGTACACAAAGGGGGACAACCACGGCCCAGCATTTT. Its protein is CASGTQRGTTTAQHF.

The rearrangement links TRBV10-3 to TRBJ1-2; TRBD1 aligns across 7 bases. The V segment lost 6 bases and the J segment 9 bases; nucleotides outside the gene matches: 10. Per the germline V gene, CDR1 is ENHRY and CDR2 is SYGVKD. The CDR3 spans 13 residues. CDR3 loop: CAISGQVVRSYTF. The CDR3 nucleotides are TGTGCCATCAGCGGACAGGTGGTTAGGAGCTACACCTTC.

The chain combines TRBV28 with TRBJ1-2; D might be TRBD1 (6 bases). Trimming took off 2 bases at V and 4 bases at J, with 11 bases between the two ends. The germline CDR1 and CDR2 sequences are MDHEN and SYDVKM. CDR3 length: 14 amino acids. The CDR3 DNA follows: TGTGCCAGCAGTTTAACAGGGAAGGTCTATGGCTACACCTTC. Translation: CASSLTGKVYGYTF.

There are many counts of this clone. The V and J genes are TRBV6-1 and TRBJ1-2, with TRBD1 as a possible D gene (6 bases). There are 13 residues in the CDR3. With 5 bases removed from V and 8 bases from J, the gap between germline ends came to 15 bases. The germline V gene has CDR1 MNHNS and CDR2 SASEGT. The CDR3 DNA sequence: TGTGCCAGCAGTAAAGGGGGAGCTTACGGCTACACCTTC. This encodes CASSKGGAYGYTF.

There are a few counts of this clone. The rearrangement uses TRBV30 and TRBJ1-5, with 9 nucleotides matching TRBD1. CDR3 size: 14 residues. The germline V gene has CDR1 GTSNPN and CDR2 SVGIG (reference sequence). V trimming: 3 bases; J trimming: 10 bases; junction bases outside the gene matches: 10. The CDR3 DNA reads as TGTGCCTGGAGGGGACAGGGAGGGAGTTTTCCCCAGCATTTT. Its translation: CAWRGQGGSFPQHF.

The chain links TRBV11-2 to TRBJ2-3; D unresolved. Trimming removed 1 base from V and 5 bases from J, with 1 base in between. Germline assignment: CDR1 SGHAT and CDR2 FQNNGV. The CDR3 has 11 residues. This chain's CDR3 is CASSLGDTQYF. CDR3 in DNA: TGTGCCAGCAGCTTAGGAGATACGCAGTATTTT.

The rearrangement uses TRBV13 and TRBJ1-4, with 10 bases that match TRBD1. The CDR3 length is 17 residues. The germline CDR1 and CDR2 sequences are PRHDT and FYEKMQ (reference sequence). V was pared by 5 bases and J by 10 bases, with 16 bases of the junction left unmatched. DNA for the CDR3: TGTGCCAGCAGCCGTCCCGGGACAGGGGTCGGGCGCGGAAAACTGTTTTTT. Translated, it gives CASSRPGTGVGRGKLFF.

The chain combines TRBV29-1 with TRBJ2-7; perhaps D is TRBD1 or TRBD2 (5 bases each). The CDR3 runs to 16 residues. Germline CDR1 reads SQVTM; CDR2 reads ANQGSEA. Trimming removed 6 bases from V and 0 bases from J, with 21 bases in between. For the CDR3, the DNA is TGCAGCGTCGACCAAACGGGGTGGGACGGCTCCTACGAGCAGTACTTC. Translating gives CSVDQTGWDGSYEQYF.

The rearrangement links TRBV4-1 to TRBJ2-7; D remains ambiguous. From germline, CDR1 is MGHRA and CDR2 YSYEKL. Trimming took off 4 bases at V and 4 bases at J, with 11 bases between the two ends. This CDR3 comprises 13 residues. CDR3 coding DNA: TGCGCCAGCAGCCCTGTTAGCTCTTACGAGCAGTACTTC. This gives the protein CASSPVSSYEQYF.

The J gene is TRBJ2-2, the V gene TRBV29-1; D ambiguous. This CDR3 contains 16 residues. The V end was cut by 0 bases, the J end by 2 bases, with 13 bases between. Looked up from germline, CDR1 is SQVTM and CDR2 is ANQGSEA. Written as DNA, the CDR3 is TGCAGCGTTGAAGATCAAGGGAAGGAAAACACCGGGGAGCTGTTTTTT. This translates into CSVEDQGKENTGELFF.

In its sample, this clone was seen a few times. This chain connects TRBV19 to TRBJ1-2; the match to TRBD1 covers 7 bases. This CDR3 has 16 amino acids. The ends lost 4 bases at V and 4 bases at J; junction bases unmatched: 12. The germline gives CDR1 LNHDA, CDR2 SQIVND (reference sequence). The CDR3 spells CASSTSMDRLGYGYTF. DNA for the CDR3: TGTGCCAGTAGTACCTCTATGGACAGGCTGGGCTATGGCTACACCTTC. The entire variable domain, with the rest obtained from reference TRBV19 and TRBJ1-2, is as follows: DGGITQSPKYLFRKEGQNVTLSCEQNLNHDAMYWYRQDPGQGLRLIYYSQIVNDFQKGDIAEGYSVSREKKESFPLTVTSAQKNPTAFYLCASSTSMDRLGYGYTFGSGTRLTVV.

The genes are TRBV4-3 and TRBJ1-4; D is undetermined. Germline V CDR1 and CDR2: LGHNA, YSLEER. The germline V and J ends were trimmed by 4 bases and 8 bases, with 8 bases remaining between them. CDR3 length equals 12 residues. The CDR3: CASSRGQEKLFF. DNA for the CDR3: TGCGCCAGCAGCCGAGGTCAGGAAAAACTGTTTTTT.

The rearrangement joins TRBV10-3 to TRBJ1-4, with D perhaps matching TRBD1 (5 bases). Between the trimmed V and J ends, which lost 10 bases and 7 bases, there was a span of 22 bases. This CDR3 region has 15 residues. Germline assignment: CDR1 ENHRY and CDR2 SYGVKD. The CDR3 DNA follows: TGTGCCACGTCCCGGGGCAACCCATGGGGTGAAAAACTGTTTTTT. As protein: CATSRGNPWGEKLFF.

The rearrangement uses TRBV15 and TRBJ1-5; 11 bases fit TRBD1. This CDR3 region has 17 residues. Germline V CDR1 and CDR2: LNHNV, YYDKDF (reference sequence). The junction had 11 bases not matched to a gene; V was cut back by 8 bases and J by 2 bases. The CDR3 DNA is TGTGCCACCTCTCGGGACAGGGGGAATGGGGGCAATCAGCCCCAGCATTTT. Translating gives CATSRDRGNGGNQPQHF.